This T cell receptor (beta chain) emerged from a study of T cell repertoires in cytomegalovirus infection. The overall study: CMV infection plus the matching HLA type was flagged by public TCR beta signatures.

The CDR3 totals 14 residues. CDR1 MNHNS and CDR2 SASEGT come from the germline V gene. The V end was cut by 8 bases, the J end by 4 bases, with 17 bases between. Study-level points and caveats: The response measured ex vivo was dominated by TCR beta clonotypes (HLA-C-restricted and CMV-specific). Public TCR beta family frequency separated CMV-and-HLA carriers, including in an independent cohort.

Note on this clonotype: The antigen is unknown.

TCRdb itself ran the reads through MiXCR, one entry per CDR3 protein. This table holds about 60,000 distinct CDR3 sequences, roughly a third found once. The chain couples TRBV6-1 to TRBJ1-1; D call uncertain. The sequence came from a human donor in good health (CMV status not recorded). Some clones in this sample may be carry-over from other donors' samples. The sample comprised PBMCs, sequenced either directly or after in vitro stimulation (not recorded which). The CDR3 reads CASDKELRSTEAFF. The CDR3 nucleotides read TGTGCCAGCGACAAGGAGTTGAGAAGCACTGAAGCTTTCTTT.